Presented here are 8 T cell receptor beta chains from one specimen sequenced in a study of cytomegalovirus exposure and HLA in healthy donors. With 60 Vbeta and 13 Jbeta primers, the PCR was carried out. Method: immunoSEQ multiplex PCR; TCRdb's copy keeps in-frame clones and lacks some. The table shows over 45,000 clones, with approximately 80% occurring only once. The specimen was PBMCs. The receptors derive from a young man in good health and CMV-seronegative.

The rearrangement joins TRBV6-5 to TRBJ2-1, with D perhaps TRBD2 (5 bases). This CDR3 region has 15 residues. V was trimmed by 6 bases and J by 0 bases, leaving 12 bases between them. CDR1 is MNHEY and CDR2 is SVGAGI in the germline V gene. Here the CDR3 reads CASSRQRSSYNEQFF. The CDR3 DNA sequence: TGTGCCAGCAGCCGCCAGCGGAGCTCCTACAATGAGCAGTTCTTC.

V gene TRBV4-3 combines with J gene TRBJ2-2; 10 nucleotides match TRBD2. The CDR3 sequence is 17 residues long. The V and J ends lost 3 bases and 0 bases, in that order; junction bases with no gene match: 4. The germline CDR1 and CDR2 sequences are LGHNA and YSLEER. CDR3 residues: CASSHPGLAPNTGELFF. CDR3 coding DNA: TGCGCCAGCAGCCATCCGGGACTAGCGCCGAACACCGGGGAGCTGTTTTTT.

The gene calls are TRBV18 and TRBJ1-5, with unresolved D. Germline V gene sequence: CDR1 KGHSH, CDR2 LQKENI. The CDR3 has 17 amino acids. Trimming cost V 0 bases and J 2 bases, with 14 bases left between them. CDR3 protein: CASSPPGGSQGNQPQHF. The CDR3 DNA reads TGTGCCAGCTCACCACCAGGAGGGTCACAAGGCAATCAGCCCCAGCATTTT.

The chain recombines TRBV6-1 with TRBJ2-1; 8 nucleotides align to TRBD1. Germline V lookup: CDR1 MNHNS, CDR2 SASEGT. The ends lost 4 bases at V and 3 bases at J; junction bases unmatched: 11. The CDR3 length is 17 residues. CDR3 protein: CASSAPSQGAFYNEQFF. Written as DNA, the CDR3 is TGTGCCAGCAGTGCACCCTCTCAGGGGGCATTCTACAATGAGCAGTTCTTC.

This chain links TRBV5-6 with TRBJ2-3, with D perhaps TRBD2 (7 bases). This CDR3 has 14 amino acids. The V and J ends lost 10 bases and 4 bases respectively, with 19 bases between them. Germline CDR1 is SGHDT and CDR2 is YYEEEE. This chain's CDR3 is CAGSGGGGADTQYF. CDR3 coding DNA: TGTGCCGGCTCGGGGGGAGGGGGAGCAGATACGCAGTATTTT.

V is TRBV4-1 and J is TRBJ2-1; TRBD2 matches 7 bases. The germline gives CDR1 MGHRA, CDR2 YSYEKL. The CDR3 is 18 amino acids. V was pared by 4 bases and J by 4 bases, with 16 bases of the junction left unmatched. The CDR3 reads CASSLRDPREAGYNEQFF. The CDR3, as DNA: TGCGCCAGCAGCCTCCGGGACCCCCGGGAAGCGGGGTACAATGAGCAGTTCTTC.

This rearrangement joins TRBV4-3 to TRBJ1-5; D is possibly TRBD1 (6 bases). Trimming took 0 bases from V and 2 from J, leaving 11 bases between them. CDR3 size: 16 residues. Germline CDR1 LGHNA, CDR2 YSLEER. CDR3 in DNA: TGCGCCAGCAGCCAAGATTGGGCAGGGGGCAATCAGCCCCAGCATTTT. Translated, it gives CASSQDWAGGNQPQHF.

This sequence joins TRBV4-1 and TRBJ1-2, with D unresolved. Germline V CDR1 and CDR2: MGHRA, YSYEKL. This CDR3 region has 15 residues. V was clipped by 2 bases and J by 4 bases, with 14 bases between them. CDR3 protein: CASSQNLGTAYGYTF. CDR3 sequence (DNA): TGCGCCAGCAGCCAAAATCTTGGCACCGCCTATGGCTACACCTTC.